This T cell receptor beta chain was sequenced during a study of Ad26.COV2.S vaccination and SARS-CoV-2 variants. At the level of the study: Dosing was one shot or two shots 56 days apart.

Treatment reported: 15 to 20 received Ad26.COV2.S at low or high dose, single or two shots; 5 received placebo; per-sample allocation not given. Sample collection was performed on day 63 after the first vaccine or placebo injection. The vaccine antigen was prefusion-stabilized Wuhan SARS-CoV-2 spike. Using immunoSEQ multiplex PCR, the repertoire was profiled, and TCRdb retains in-frame clones only, with some absent. This sample has about 420,000 clones, with 88% found just once. Germline assignment: CDR1 SNHLY and CDR2 FYNNEI. Unmatched junction bases numbered 3, after V lost 3 bases and J lost 6 bases. This CDR3 is built from 13 residues. This clone has just one count.

The material sequenced was peripheral blood, taken in a trial of Ad26.COV2.S vaccine versus placebo. The TCR originated in a person between 18 and 60 years old who received the Ad26.COV2.S COVID-19 vaccine or a placebo. V is TRBV2 and J is TRBJ1-2; TRBD1 matches at 8 bases. DNA of the CDR3: TGTGCCAGCAGTGACAGGGGGCATAATGGCTACACCTTC. It codes for CASSDRGHNGYTF.